This T cell receptor beta chain came from a study of T cell changes during pregnancy in multiple sclerosis. Germline V gene sequence: CDR1 SQVTM, CDR2 ANQGSEA. V was cut by 8 bases and J by 7 bases, with 18 bases left in between. This CDR3 spans 13 amino acids. Profiled with immunoSEQ multiplex PCR; TCRdb holds only in-frame clones, not every one. The sample holds around 71,000 clones, 92% seen once. Material: peripheral blood, obtained after pregnancy. J is TRBJ2-1 and V is TRBV29-1; D might be TRBD2 (5 bases). The sequence was collected from a female donor with multiple sclerosis, enrolled in a pregnancy study. The CDR3 DNA is TGCAGCACTAGGGAGAGTTTGGGGAATGAGCAGTTCTTC. It codes for CSTRESLGNEQFF.